This T cell receptor (beta chain) was captured in a study of beta chain features in type 1 diabetes. Expressed TCRB transcripts were sequenced because the entire RNA isolate underwent reverse transcription. Libraries were prepared by immunoSEQ multiplex PCR; TCRdb keeps only in-frame clonotypes and omits some of them. The table lists around 310,000 clones, 13% of them singletons. Overall study findings and caveats: TCRB CDR3s were moderately but significantly shorter in Type 1 diabetes patients in all four CD4+ subsets. PCR might preferentially amplify shorter templates, equally in patients and controls.

There are 14 residues in the CDR3. Germline CDR1 is SGHNT and CDR2 is YYREEE (reference sequence). Trimming shortened V by 3 bases and J by 6 bases, and 14 bases separated the two germline ends. In regard to this clone: Its antigen is currently unknown.

The sample consisted of naive CD4+ T cells from blood. This sequence was found in a woman between 18 and 30 years old with type 1 diabetes. The chain uses TRBV5-4 and TRBJ2-3; D is perhaps TRBD1 (6 bases). For the CDR3, the DNA is TGTGCCAGCAGCTCTCAGGGGAGTGAGGATACGCAGTATTTT. Translated, it gives CASSSQGSEDTQYF.